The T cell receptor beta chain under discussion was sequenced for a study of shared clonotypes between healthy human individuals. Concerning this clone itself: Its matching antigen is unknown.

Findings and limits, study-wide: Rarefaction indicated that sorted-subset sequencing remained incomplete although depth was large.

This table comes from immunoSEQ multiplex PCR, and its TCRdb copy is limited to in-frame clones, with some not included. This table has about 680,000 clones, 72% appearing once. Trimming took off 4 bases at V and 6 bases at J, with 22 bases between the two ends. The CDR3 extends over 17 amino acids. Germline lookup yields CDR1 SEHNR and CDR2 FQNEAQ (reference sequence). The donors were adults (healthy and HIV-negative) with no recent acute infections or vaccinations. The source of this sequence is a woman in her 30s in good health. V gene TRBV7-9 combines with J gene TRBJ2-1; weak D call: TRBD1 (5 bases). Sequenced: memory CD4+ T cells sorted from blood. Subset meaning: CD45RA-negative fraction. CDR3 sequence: CASSSPLAPQRGNEQFF. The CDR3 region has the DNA TGTGCCAGCAGCTCACCCCTGGCGCCCCAAAGGGGCAATGAGCAGTTCTTC.